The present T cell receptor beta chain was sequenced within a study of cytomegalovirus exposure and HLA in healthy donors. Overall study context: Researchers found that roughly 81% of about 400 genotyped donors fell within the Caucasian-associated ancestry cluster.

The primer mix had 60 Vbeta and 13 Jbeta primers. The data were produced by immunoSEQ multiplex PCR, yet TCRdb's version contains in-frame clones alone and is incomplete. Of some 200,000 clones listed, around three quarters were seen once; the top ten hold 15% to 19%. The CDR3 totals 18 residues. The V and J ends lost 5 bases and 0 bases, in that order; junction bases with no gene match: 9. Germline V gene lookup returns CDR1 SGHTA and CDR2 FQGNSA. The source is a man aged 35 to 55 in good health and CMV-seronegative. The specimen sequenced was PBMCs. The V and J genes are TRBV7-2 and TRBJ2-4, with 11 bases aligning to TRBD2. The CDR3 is CASSLRLAGGVAKNIQYF. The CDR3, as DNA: TGTGCCAGCAGCCTGAGGCTAGCGGGGGGAGTAGCCAAAAACATTCAGTACTTC.